A single sample gave rise to the 14 T cell receptor beta chains below, sequenced in a study of blood T cell repertoires in COVID-19. The assay was immunoSEQ multiplex PCR, and TCRdb's table has in-frame clones only and misses some. The profile shows approximately 250,000 clones, 75% to 90% of them singletons. The sequenced material came from peripheral blood. The source of these receptors is a human donor in a cohort sampled during active COVID-19.

The chain is built from TRBV7-2 and TRBJ2-2, with TRBD1 identical over 7 bases. The CDR3 sequence is 14 residues long. Germline lookup yields CDR1 SGHTA and CDR2 FQGNSA. The V gene end was trimmed by 5 bases and the J gene end by 6 bases; junction bases not matched to a gene: 6. CDR3 loop: CASSQTTGAGELFF. CDR3 in DNA: TGTGCCAGCAGCCAAACAACAGGGGCCGGGGAGCTGTTTTTT.

The CDR3, as DNA: TGTGCCACCAGTGATTACAGACAGGCGGACGAGCAGTACTTC. Amino acid sequence: CATSDYRQADEQYF. The chain employs TRBV24-1 and TRBJ2-7, with D perhaps matching TRBD1 (6 bases). Trimming took off 2 bases at V and 5 bases at J, with 12 bases between the two ends. The V gene's germline CDR1 is KGHDR and CDR2 SFDVKD. The CDR3 is 14 residues long.

The CDR3 is CASSRGQGTDTQYF. The CDR3 DNA reads TGTGCCAGCAGCCGGGGACAGGGCACAGATACGCAGTATTTT. The chain carries TRBV7-6 and TRBJ2-3; 8 positions agree with TRBD1. The CDR3 covers 14 residues. After removal of 5 bases from V and 1 base from J, the junction contained 2 bases not matched to a gene. Germline V gene lookup returns CDR1 SGHVS and CDR2 FNYEAQ.

The V gene is TRBV3-1 (or the pseudogene TRBV3-2), the J gene TRBJ1-1; the D is unclear. Germline loops: CDR1 LGHDT, CDR2 YNNKEL (reference sequence). The CDR3 contains 15 residues. Trimming pared 3 bases from V and 0 bases from J, leaving 11 bases between. The CDR3, as DNA: TGTGCCAGCAGCCACTTCGTGGCCATGAACACTGAAGCTTTCTTT. Translating it yields CASSHFVAMNTEAFF.

This clone has only a few counts. Given the absence of the conserved phenylalanine or tryptophan at the CDR3 end, a read error is likely. The DNA is left out, because the CDR3 cannot be placed on it with certainty; the CDR3 is given as TCRdb lists it. The chain is built from TRBV2 and TRBJ1-1; the D call TRBD1 from the table was never checked on the DNA. Ends included, the CDR3 has 8 residues. Germline V lookup: CDR1 SNHLY, CDR2 FYNNEI. CDR3 protein: CASRAGTD.

The J gene is TRBJ1-1, the V gene TRBV29-1; D gene unclear. Germline CDR1 and CDR2: SQVTM and ANQGSEA. V was trimmed by 7 bases and J by 3 bases, leaving 18 bases between them. The CDR3 totals 14 residues. CDR3 nucleotide sequence: TGCAGCGCGGGAGGTGGATATGGAGACACTGAAGCTTTCTTT. Its protein product is CSAGGGYGDTEAFF.

This chain connects TRBV6-5 to TRBJ1-1; possibly TRBD1 for D (6 bases). This CDR3 is 15 amino acids long. Per the germline V gene, CDR1 is MNHEY and CDR2 is SVGAGI. V lost 7 bases and J lost 8, with 23 bases in between. CDR3 sequence: CASITPSMRQAEAFF. CDR3 nucleotide sequence: TGTGCCAGCATCACCCCAAGTATGAGACAGGCCGAAGCTTTCTTT.

J is TRBJ1-6 and V is TRBV7-2; D not resolved. V was clipped by 1 base and J by 9 bases, with 7 bases between them. The germline CDR1 and CDR2 sequences are SGHTA and FQGNSA. The CDR3 has 13 amino acids. The DNA of the CDR3 is TGTGCCAGCAGCTTAGAGCATCCTTCACCCCTCCACTTT. Its translation is CASSLEHPSPLHF.

The V and J genes are TRBV7-9 and TRBJ2-7; TRBD2 matches at 12 bases. The CDR3 totals 20 residues. Trimming removed 5 bases from V and 5 bases from J; junction bases left unmatched: 22. CDR1 is SEHNR and CDR2 is FQNEAQ in the germline V gene (reference sequence). The CDR3, as DNA: TGTGCCAGCAGCACGCACTCACAGATTGGACTAGCGGGAACTATCGACGAGCAGTACTTC. This encodes CASSTHSQIGLAGTIDEQYF.

This clone is a singleton in its sample. The rearrangement links TRBV19 to TRBJ2-3, with TRBD2 identical over 15 bases. Germline V gives CDR1 LNHDA, CDR2 SQIVND (reference sequence). The CDR3 is 17 amino acids. With 8 bases clipped from V and 2 bases from J, the junction kept 8 bases outside the gene matches. The CDR3 here is CASPGTSGGSSTDTQYF. CDR3 nucleotides: TGTGCCAGTCCAGGGACTAGCGGGGGGTCCTCCACAGATACGCAGTATTTT.

The genes are TRBV19 and TRBJ2-2; 10 nucleotides align to TRBD2. Trimming took 3 bases from V and 6 from J; bases not matched to a gene: 7. CDR1 LNHDA and CDR2 SQIVND come from the germline V gene (reference sequence). The CDR3 totals 16 residues. DNA for the CDR3: TGTGCCAGTAGTATGCAAGCGGGAGGGCGGGCCGGGGAGCTGTTTTTT. It yields the protein CASSMQAGGRAGELFF.

The V gene is TRBV2, the J gene TRBJ2-3; 15 bases line up with TRBD2. CDR3 length: 18 amino acids. V shed 6 bases and J 3 bases; nucleotides not matched to a gene: 10. Germline V lookup: CDR1 SNHLY, CDR2 FYNNEI. CDR3 coding DNA: TGTGCCAGCAGGGGGTTCCAGGGACTAGCGGGAGGTACAGATACGCAGTATTTT. It specifies CASRGFQGLAGGTDTQYF.

This sequence joins TRBV19 and TRBJ2-3; the D gene is possibly TRBD2 (6 bases). The V gene lost 5 bases and the J gene lost 6 bases, with 21 bases spanning the gap. Germline V gene sequence: CDR1 LNHDA, CDR2 SQIVND (reference sequence). This CDR3 spans 16 amino acids. CDR3: CASSAGPGLGSDTQYF. The CDR3 coding sequence is TGTGCCAGTAGTGCTGGACCGGGACTTGGGTCTGATACGCAGTATTTT.

This clone was observed once. This chain uses TRBV7-2 with TRBJ1-3; D is possibly TRBD1 (5 bases). Per the germline V gene, CDR1 is SGHTA and CDR2 is FQGNSA. CDR3 length: 14 amino acids. V lost 5 bases and J 2 bases, leaving 10 bases between the germline ends. The CDR3 DNA sequence: TGTGCCAGCAGCCCACGGGGGGCTGGAAACACCATATATTTT. Its protein is CASSPRGAGNTIYF.